These T cell receptor beta chains were read from a single sample in a study of blood T cell repertoires in COVID-19. This table comes from immunoSEQ multiplex PCR, and its TCRdb copy is limited to in-frame clones, with some not included. The repertoire holds fewer than 75,000 clones, with 70% to 90% as singletons. Sequenced sample: peripheral blood. The receptor set was obtained from a man between 65 and 85 years old with acute or convalescent COVID-19. The conserved cysteine and the conserved F or W are not part of the CDR3 here. D genes are given only for firm matches.

>TRBV6-4|TRBJ2-3|TRBD1
ASSRQGSSTDTQY
>TRBV18|TRBJ1-6|TRBD1
ASSPNTQGTAFPLH
>TRBV18|TRBJ1-1|-
ASSRTVNTEAF
>TRBV4-3|TRBJ2-1|-
ASSQEPGGINEQF
>TRBV6-1|TRBJ2-5|TRBD1
ASSDMDRAQETQY
>TRBV12-3/TRBV12-4|TRBJ2-2|-
ASSLQGSRELF
>TRBV11-2|TRBJ1-6|-
ASSLESLNPNSPLH
>TRBV28|TRBJ1-1|-
ASSPHPWLTALEAF
>TRBV5-1|TRBJ2-3|TRBD2
ASSPLAGGTDTQY
>TRBV19|TRBJ1-5|-
ASSIDSRIRRGNQPQH
>TRBV19|TRBJ1-4|-
ASTDGATNEKLF
>TRBV25-1|TRBJ1-6|-
ASDSGGERNSPLH
>TRBV2|TRBJ1-5|TRBD1
ASSDPPGQNQPQH
>TRBV7-9|TRBJ1-2|-
ATAPGTYGYT
>TRBV7-2|TRBJ2-5|-
ASSFLGNSETQY
>TRBV2|TRBJ1-1|-
ASTREGNTEAF
>TRBV14|TRBJ2-1|-
ASSQDGGVGFYNEQF
>TRBV30|TRBJ1-2|TRBD1
ASGQREYGYT
>TRBV6-5|TRBJ2-7|-
ASSRLGQQYEQY
>TRBV4-2|TRBJ2-6|-
ASSQDFRRDGANVLT
>TRBV15|TRBJ1-2|TRBD1
ATSIGQGQYDYGYT
>TRBV9|TRBJ2-1|-
ASSALAEQF